Listed here are 17 T cell receptor beta chains from one sample, sequenced in a study of blood T cell repertoires in COVID-19. This table comes from immunoSEQ multiplex PCR, and its TCRdb copy is limited to in-frame clones, with some not included. Of about 170,000 clones in the sample, around 89% were seen once. Sample: PBMCs or T cells enriched from blood (not recorded which). The receptor source for this set is a woman aged 18-29 years who had recovered from COVID-19.

V gene TRBV28 combines with J gene TRBJ2-2; D ambiguous. This CDR3 is 15 amino acids long. Trimming took 2 bases from V and 7 from J, leaving 14 bases between them. Germline values: CDR1 MDHEN, CDR2 SYDVKM. The CDR3 bases are TGTGCCAGCAGTTTAAGTATACAGCCTGGCGGGGAGCTGTTTTTT. It codes for CASSLSIQPGGELFF.

This chain joins TRBV30 and TRBJ2-2; TRBD1 matches 7 bases. Germline CDR1 reads GTSNPN; CDR2 reads SVGIG (reference sequence). CDR3 length equals 15 residues. The ends lost 3 bases at V and 6 bases at J; junction bases unmatched: 10. The CDR3 region is CAWSRSDRAAGELFF. The CDR3 DNA follows: TGTGCCTGGAGCCGAAGCGACAGGGCGGCCGGGGAGCTGTTTTTT.

The chain employs TRBV11-2 and TRBJ1-5; D is ambiguous. CDR3 length: 15 residues. Germline loops: CDR1 SGHAT, CDR2 FQNNGV. The V end was cut by 0 bases, the J end by 0 bases, with 6 bases between. In nucleotides, the CDR3 is TGTGCCAGCAGCTTAGATCGCGGTAGCAATCAGCCCCAGCATTTT. Encoded protein: CASSLDRGSNQPQHF.

V gene TRBV6-5 combines with J gene TRBJ2-1, with TRBD2 identical over 8 bases. Germline V gives CDR1 MNHEY, CDR2 SVGAGI. The CDR3 is 13 amino acids. With 5 bases clipped from V and 10 bases from J, the junction kept 7 bases outside the gene matches. In nucleotides, the CDR3 is TGTGCCAGCAGTCTCAGCGGGAGTGGGGAGCAGTTCTTC. Protein: CASSLSGSGEQFF.

This sequence joins TRBV9 and TRBJ1-4; no clear D. Looked up from germline, CDR1 is SGDLS and CDR2 is YYNGEE. The CDR3 sequence is 15 residues long. The germline V and J ends were trimmed by 0 bases and 5 bases, with 11 bases remaining between them. CDR3 loop: CASSVGPRQNEKLFF. The DNA of the CDR3 is TGTGCCAGCAGCGTAGGCCCCCGCCAGAATGAAAAACTGTTTTTT.

This chain connects TRBV6-5 to TRBJ2-1, with 9 positions matching TRBD2. The germline CDR1 and CDR2 sequences are MNHEY and SVGAGI. The CDR3 has 15 residues. V shed 6 bases, J shed 1 base, and the junction held 4 bases outside the gene matches. In DNA form, the CDR3 reads TGTGCCAGCAGCTTCGGACTAGCGTCCTACAATGAGCAGTTCTTC. This translates into CASSFGLASYNEQFF.

This chain links TRBV2 with TRBJ1-3, with TRBD1 matching 9 bases. The CDR3 covers 15 residues. Trimming at V came to 6 bases and at J to 4 bases, leaving 7 bases not matched to a gene. CDR1 SNHLY and CDR2 FYNNEI come from the germline V gene. CDR3 in amino acids: CASRSPGTGGNTIYF. The CDR3 nucleotides read TGTGCCAGCAGATCTCCCGGGACAGGGGGAAACACCATATATTTT.

V usage is TRBV27 and J usage is TRBJ1-1; D possibly corresponds to TRBD1 (6 bases). The CDR3 extends over 13 amino acids. Trimming stripped 6 bases from V and 1 base from J, with 9 bases between. Germline V CDR1 and CDR2: MNHEY, SMNVEV (reference sequence). CDR3 protein: CASSRTANTEAFF. The CDR3 nucleotides are TGTGCCAGCAGCCGGACAGCGAACACTGAAGCTTTCTTT.

This sequence joins TRBV7-3 and TRBJ2-2, with TRBD2 identical over 8 bases. CDR1 is SGHTA and CDR2 is FQGTGA in the germline V gene. The length of the CDR3 is 15 residues. V was pared by 3 bases and J by 4 bases, with 4 bases of the junction left unmatched. The CDR3 DNA sequence: TGTGCCAGCAGCTTCAGCGGGAGCCTCACCGGGGAGCTGTTTTTT. This sequence encodes CASSFSGSLTGELFF.

V gene TRBV4-1 combines with J gene TRBJ2-5; 9 positions agree with TRBD1. CDR1 is MGHRA and CDR2 is YSYEKL in the germline V gene. The CDR3 length is 16 residues. V lost 1 base, J lost 4 bases, and 7 bases stayed unmatched. CDR3 sequence (DNA): TGCGCCAGCAGCCAAGGACAGGGGGGGATTGGAGAGACCCAGTACTTC. It codes for CASSQGQGGIGETQYF.

The rearrangement uses TRBV19 and TRBJ1-1; D call uncertain. V dropped 3 bases and J dropped 4 bases, with 12 bases sitting between them. Germline V gene lookup returns CDR1 LNHDA and CDR2 SQIVND (reference sequence). The CDR3 is made up of 14 amino acids. The CDR3 reads CASSIGPEGTEAFF. In DNA form, the CDR3 reads TGTGCCAGTAGTATTGGACCTGAGGGCACTGAAGCTTTCTTT.

This chain connects TRBV28 to TRBJ1-1; no clear D gene. Looked up from germline, CDR1 is MDHEN and CDR2 is SYDVKM. Trimming took off 6 bases at V and 1 base at J, with 9 bases between the two ends. This CDR3 has 13 residues. The CDR3 reads CASRSRGNTEAFF. The CDR3 DNA reads TGTGCCAGCAGAAGTCGGGGGAACACTGAAGCTTTCTTT.

V gene TRBV12-2 combines with J gene TRBJ2-3; whether TRBD2, the table's D call, matches the DNA was not checked. TRBV12-2 constitutes a pseudogene. The CDR3 has 19 residues. CDR3: CASRPSRRTSGRNTDTQYF. DNA for the CDR3: TGTGCAAGTCGCCCAAGTAGGCGGACTAGCGGGAGAAACACAGATACGCAGTATTTT.

V usage is TRBV9 and J usage is TRBJ2-2, with TRBD2 as a possible D gene (6 bases). Trimming cost V 2 bases and J 5 bases, with 7 bases left between them. Per the germline V gene, CDR1 is SGDLS and CDR2 is YYNGEE. The length of the CDR3 is 13 residues. CDR3 in amino acids: CASSVEGTGELFF. In DNA form, the CDR3 reads TGTGCCAGCAGCGTGGAGGGAACCGGGGAGCTGTTTTTT.

The chain couples TRBV7-6 to TRBJ1-4; 8 bases are a match to TRBD1. The CDR3 has 14 residues. Looked up from germline, CDR1 is SGHVS and CDR2 is FNYEAQ. The V segment lost 5 bases and the J segment 5 bases; nucleotides outside the gene matches: 4. In DNA form, the CDR3 reads TGTGCCAGCAGCCTCGGGACAGGCAATGAAAAACTGTTTTTT. Amino acid sequence: CASSLGTGNEKLFF.

The chain couples TRBV6-1 to TRBJ2-7; 11 bases align to TRBD2. The ends lost 2 bases at V and 2 bases at J; junction bases unmatched: 8. Germline CDR1 reads MNHNS; CDR2 reads SASEGT. The CDR3 is 17 amino acids. The CDR3 nucleotides are TGTGCCAGCAGTGAACTTGGTAGCGGGAGGGCGGCCTACGAGCAGTACTTC. This gives the protein CASSELGSGRAAYEQYF.

The chain is built from TRBV4-1 and TRBJ2-3, with TRBD2 matching 11 bases. The CDR3 sequence is 16 residues long. J gave up 2 bases and V 5 bases, and 6 bases lay outside the gene matches. Germline CDR1 is MGHRA and CDR2 is YSYEKL. CDR3 sequence: CASSYSSGRNTDTQYF. CDR3 DNA sequence: TGCGCCAGCAGCTACTCTAGCGGGAGGAACACAGATACGCAGTATTTT.